The entry below gives a single T cell receptor beta chain sequence along with its context. The source of the sample is a study of CXCR3-negative and CXCR3-positive naive CD8 T cells. The overall study: Sequencing brought in around 140 million TRB reads altogether, and each library got about 1.5 +/- 0.3 million.

The TRB libraries of cDNA were built by UMI-labeled 5' RACE. TCRdb reprocessed the 5' RACE reads and stores each CDR3 protein as one record, lacking DNA. The specimen's table records roughly 26,000 distinct CDR3 sequences. Looked up from germline, CDR1 is SQVTM and CDR2 is ANQGSEA. The length of the CDR3 is 15 residues. Sequencing used naive CXCR3- CD8+ T cells from blood. Documented subset: CD45RO-CCR7+CD27+CD95- naive CD8+ T cells lacking CXCR3 (TNR3-). This chain uses TRBV29-1 with TRBJ2-2; TCRdb outputs TRBD1, but without DNA this stays unchecked. This TCR was recovered from a human donor in good health. Some clones in this sample may be carry-over from other donors' samples. CDR3 amino acids: CSWGNRGQNTGELFF.